These T cell receptor beta chains were read from a single sample in a study of OX40 agonist ivuxolimab in advanced cancers. Some clones are missing from TCRdb's copy, which holds only in-frame ones; the method was immunoSEQ multiplex PCR. The sample lists 99,000 or so clones, roughly 90% seen once, with approximately 0.32% in the top ten. The sequencing used CD4+ or CD8+ T cells sorted from blood, collected in a trial of the OX40 agonist ivuxolimab. Receptors were obtained from an adult with an advanced solid tumor such as melanoma, head and neck, liver or kidney cancer. Both conserved end residues are part of each CDR3. A D gene is named only where the DNA matches it firmly. Clone size is given for some rows only: seen once, a few or many times, or a class if the clone is expanded.

TRBV6-5	TRBJ2-3	-	-	TGTGCCAGCAGTTACGATCGCTCGCCCTCGGATACGCAGTATTTT	CASSYDRSPSDTQYF
TRBV7-2	TRBJ1-4	TRBD1	-	TGTGCCAGCAGCTTACTTTCCGGGACAGGGAATGAAAAACTGTTTTTT	CASSLLSGTGNEKLFF
TRBV9	TRBJ2-3	TRBD2	-	TGTGCCAGCAGCTCTAGCGGGGTTTTTACAGATACGCAGTATTTT	CASSSSGVFTDTQYF
TRBV5-1	TRBJ2-7	-	-	TGCGCCAGCAGCTTGGTAGCAGGGGCGGGATCCTACGAGCAGTACTTC	CASSLVAGAGSYEQYF
TRBV29-1	TRBJ1-4	-	-	TGCAGCGCTACCCGGGATGAAAAACTGTTTTTT	CSATRDEKLFF
TRBV27	TRBJ2-1	-	-	TGTGCCAGCAGCTTATACAATGAGCAGTTCTTC	CASSLYNEQFF
TRBV5-1	TRBJ1-5	-	-	TGCGCCAGCAGCTTCGACGGGGGTAGCAATCAGCCCCAGCATTTT	CASSFDGGSNQPQHF
TRBV5-4	TRBJ2-5	-	-	TGTGCCAGCAGCGTAAACCACCAAGAGACCCAGTACTTC	CASSVNHQETQYF
TRBV11-2	TRBJ2-6	-	once	TGTGCCAGCAGCTTAATATCCAGGCACCGCTCTGGGGCCAACGTCCTGACTTTC	CASSLISRHRSGANVLTF
TRBV28	TRBJ2-7	TRBD1	once	TGTGCCAGTAGCCGGACAGGGGGAACCTACGAGCAGTACTTC	CASSRTGGTYEQYF
TRBV7-8	TRBJ2-1	TRBD2	-	TGTGCCAGCAGCTCGAGGCTAGCGGGAGTCGGCTACAATGAGCAGTTCTTC	CASSSRLAGVGYNEQFF
TRBV27	TRBJ2-7	-	-	TGTGCCAGCAGTTTATCGCGGGGAAGTAGCTCCTACGAGCAGTACTTC	CASSLSRGSSSYEQYF
TRBV5-1	TRBJ1-4	-	-	TGCGCCAGCAGCTTGGCCCCTGTGGGGGTTAACGAAAAACTGTTTTTT	CASSLAPVGVNEKLFF
TRBV18	TRBJ1-5	-	-	TGTGCCAGCTCACCCCCAGGGGTACGGGGCTCGCAACCCCAGCATTTT	CASSPPGVRGSQPQHF
TRBV28	TRBJ2-6	-	-	TGTGCCAGCAGTTTATTTTTGGCTGGGAGCTCTGGGGCCAACGTCCTGACTTTC	CASSLFLAGSSGANVLTF
TRBV6-5	TRBJ2-7	-	once	TGTGCCAGCAGTTCCACCTCCTCCTACGAGCAGTACTTC	CASSSTSSYEQYF
TRBV6-5	TRBJ2-3	TRBD2	-	TGTGCCAGCAAGAGCGGGAGGGCCGGAGATACGCAGTATTTT	CASKSGRAGDTQYF
TRBV21-1	TRBJ1-1	-	-	TGTGCCAGCAGGTACCCGGGGGGGGTAATGAACACTGAAGCTTTCTTT	CASRYPGGVMNTEAFF
TRBV2	TRBJ2-7	TRBD2	-	TGTGCCAGCAGCCTCCTAGCGGGAGTGCAGTACTTC	CASSLLAGVQYF
TRBV4-2	TRBJ1-1	TRBD1	-	TGTGCCAGCAGCCAAGGAGACAGGGCTCCTGAAGCTTTCTTT	CASSQGDRAPEAFF
TRBV5-1	TRBJ1-1	-	-	TGCGCCAGCAGCCGCGGAGGGGTTCGGACTGAAGCTTTCTTT	CASSRGGVRTEAFF
TRBV6-6	TRBJ1-2	-	-	TGTGCCAGCGGAACAAAGACCGACTATGGCTACACCTTC	CASGTKTDYGYTF
TRBV6-1	TRBJ1-2	TRBD1	few	TGTGCCAACAAGTCCCGGGACAGGGTCGGTGGCTACACCTTC	CANKSRDRVGGYTF
TRBV7-6	TRBJ2-5	-	-	TGTGCCAGCAGCTTAGGGTCAGGAGCTAAAGAGACCCAGTACTTC	CASSLGSGAKETQYF
TRBV6-5	TRBJ2-7	TRBD1	-	TGTGCCAGCAGTTACCGAGGACAGGGCAGCGAGCAGTACTTC	CASSYRGQGSEQYF
TRBV5-4	TRBJ1-2	TRBD1	-	TGTGCCAGCAGCTTGGGACAGGGAGTCCTCTATGGCTACACCTTC	CASSLGQGVLYGYTF
TRBV6-1	TRBJ2-5	-	-	TGTGCCAGCAGTGAAATGGGTCAAGAGACCCAGTACTTC	CASSEMGQETQYF
TRBV5-4	TRBJ1-1	TRBD1	-	TGTGCCAGCAGCTTGGCCGGCAGGGGGGATACTGAAGCTTTCTTT	CASSLAGRGDTEAFF
TRBV15	TRBJ1-1	TRBD1	once	TGTGCCACCAGCAGGGATCAGGGGGCATACGAAGCTTTCTTT	CATSRDQGAYEAFF
TRBV29-1	TRBJ2-3	TRBD2	-	TGCAGCGTCATAGCGGGATCTAGCACAGATACGCAGTATTTT	CSVIAGSSTDTQYF
TRBV30	TRBJ2-3	TRBD2	-	TGTGCCTGGGGTCAGGGAGGGTGGACAGATACGCAGTATTTT	CAWGQGGWTDTQYF
TRBV28	TRBJ1-2	TRBD1	-	TGTGCCAGCAGTTTAGAGGGACAGAAATATTTCGGCTACACCTTC	CASSLEGQKYFGYTF
TRBV5-1	TRBJ1-4	TRBD1	-	TGCGCCAGCAGTTCTGGACAGGGGGGTGAAAAACTGTTTTTT	CASSSGQGGEKLFF
TRBV7-9	TRBJ2-5	TRBD2	-	TGTGCCAGCAGCTTCTTAGCGGGAGGAGAGACCCAGTACTTC	CASSFLAGGETQYF
TRBV11-2	TRBJ2-1	TRBD2	-	TGTGCCAGCAGCCGTAGCGGGACGGGGCGAACCTACAATGAGCAGTTCTTC	CASSRSGTGRTYNEQFF
TRBV4-1	TRBJ1-2	TRBD1	-	TGCGCCAGCAGCCAAGACAGAGGGGGCTTGGGCCATGGCTACACCTTC	CASSQDRGGLGHGYTF